What follows is one T cell receptor beta chain and its context. Its antigen is not identified. The authors' processing: ImmunoSEQ output lacked quality scores and full-length reads, limiting matched filtering. The protocol was immunoSEQ multiplex PCR, while the TCRdb copy is restricted to in-frame clones and leaves out a portion. The V and J calls and clone size were taken over from that table, and D and trimming were inferred from the DNA. Among roughly 2 million clones listed, roughly 95% were seen once. This CDR3 spans 15 amino acids. Trimming took off 6 bases at V and 0 bases at J, with 12 bases between the two ends. In germline, CDR1 is MNHEY, CDR2 SMNVEV (reference sequence). The source of the sample is a study of shared clonotypes between healthy human individuals. CD8 cells regarded as naive lacked CD45RO, were positively chosen for CCR7, and omitted terminally differentiated effector memory CD45RA+ cells.

Whole-study findings and limits: Despite large depth, sorted-subset datasets appeared incompletely sequenced. Non-shared clonotypes were found to have lower generation probabilities than the clonotypes that were shared by all four of the sorted-subset donors.

The chain combines TRBV27 with TRBJ1-5; D remains ambiguous. Sequenced: naive CD8+ T cells sorted from blood. This TCR was sampled from a man aged 18 to 30 in good health. CDR3 loop: CASRPGPYSNQPQHF. The CDR3 DNA follows: TGTGCCAGCAGGCCAGGACCTTATAGCAATCAGCCCCAGCATTTT.